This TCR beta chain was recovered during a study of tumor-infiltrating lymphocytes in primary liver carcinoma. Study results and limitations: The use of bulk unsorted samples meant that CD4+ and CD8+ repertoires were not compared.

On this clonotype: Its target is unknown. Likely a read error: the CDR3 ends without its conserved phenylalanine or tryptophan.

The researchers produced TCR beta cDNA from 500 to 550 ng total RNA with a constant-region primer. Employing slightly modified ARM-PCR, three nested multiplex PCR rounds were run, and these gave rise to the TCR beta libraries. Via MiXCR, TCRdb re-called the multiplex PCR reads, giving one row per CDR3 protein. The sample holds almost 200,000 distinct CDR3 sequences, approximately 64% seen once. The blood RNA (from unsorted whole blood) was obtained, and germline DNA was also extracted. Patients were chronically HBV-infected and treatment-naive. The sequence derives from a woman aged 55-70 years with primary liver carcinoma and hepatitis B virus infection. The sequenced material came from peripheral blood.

Here the CDR3 reads CASSWALSGTGELFL. CDR3 coding DNA: TGTGCCAGCAGCTGGGCCCTGTCCGGTACCGGGGAGCTGTTTTTA. The J gene is TRBJ2-2, the V gene TRBV11-2; D uncertain. The ends were cut back, 4 bases at V and 5 bases at J, with 14 bases in the middle. This CDR3 comprises 15 residues. Germline V CDR1 and CDR2: SGHAT, FQNNGV.